Detailed here is one TCR beta chain. What it binds is not known. The data stem from a study of PD-1 blockade in classical Hodgkin lymphoma. Overall study: With a 2-week interval, patients received intravenous nivolumab at 3 mg/kg. General observations from the study: Complete responders showed a baseline diversity that resembled the diversity of newly diagnosed patients. Healthy donors reportedly exceeded newly diagnosed patients in baseline TCR diversity.

Brentuximab vedotin exposure varied among the patients, all of whom had relapsed after autologous stem cell transplantation. Sequencing was performed with immunoSEQ multiplex PCR; in TCRdb, only in-frame clones are kept and a portion is missing. This table holds 80,000 to 100,000 clones, approximately 80% found once. Trimming removed 2 bases at V and 1 base at J, with 9 bases between. The CDR3 spans 14 residues. Per germline, CDR1 SGHRS and CDR2 YFSETQ. This sequence originates from a human donor with classical Hodgkin lymphoma. The sample here was peripheral blood mononuclear cells (PBMCs), taken before the second cycle of nivolumab. This chain uses TRBV5-1 with TRBJ1-1; D remains ambiguous. CDR3: CASSFMDGNTEAFF. The CDR3 DNA reads TGCGCCAGCAGCTTTATGGATGGGAACACTGAAGCTTTCTTT.